The 28 T cell receptor beta chains listed next were all sequenced from one sample in a study of CD8 T cells in ankylosing spondylitis. Overall study results and limits: Ankylosing spondylitis blood appeared to be characterized by a TCR beta motif of about eight highly homologous variants.

These receptors are not linked to any known antigen. One entry per CDR3 protein results from TCRdb running MiXCR on the 5' RACE reads. The sample records a few hundred thousand distinct CDR3 sequences, around 18% being singletons. Sample: blood, either unsorted or a sorted T cell fraction (not recorded which). The receptors here all came from a male donor with ankylosing spondylitis.

The chain joins TRBV18 to TRBJ2-7, with D hard to call. Per germline, CDR1 KGHSH and CDR2 LQKENI. The CDR3 spans 14 residues. Trimming removed 2 bases from V and 2 bases from J, with 10 bases in between. DNA for the CDR3: TGTGCCAGCTCACCATCTACTTCGCCCTACGAGCAGTACTTC. Amino acids: CASSPSTSPYEQYF.

This clonotype was seen a few times. The V gene is TRBV27, the J gene TRBJ2-2; D may be TRBD1 (5 bases). The germline V gene has CDR1 MNHEY and CDR2 SMNVEV (reference sequence). V was cut by 1 base and J by 4 bases, with 10 bases left in between. The CDR3 has 15 residues. CDR3: CASSLFQGITGELFF. As DNA, the CDR3 is TGTGCCAGCAGTTTATTCCAGGGAATCACCGGGGAGCTGTTTTTT.

In this sample, this clonotype turned up many times. This rearrangement joins TRBV13 to TRBJ2-7; TRBD2 matches at 9 bases. CDR3 size: 15 residues. The germline V gene encodes CDR1 PRHDT and CDR2 FYEKMQ (reference sequence). The V and J ends lost 3 bases and 3 bases, in that order; junction bases with no gene match: 6. This CDR3 is CASSLVASGDYEQYF. CDR3 bases: TGTGCCAGCAGCTTGGTTGCTAGCGGGGACTACGAGCAGTACTTC.

The rearrangement links TRBV6-5 to TRBJ1-1; 7 positions match TRBD1. The V gene's germline CDR1 is MNHEY and CDR2 SVGAGI. The CDR3 is 14 residues long. J was trimmed by 0 bases and V by 4 bases; bases with no gene match: 2. The CDR3 nucleotides read TGTGCCAGCAGTTTGACAGGGTTGAACACTGAAGCTTTCTTT. This encodes CASSLTGLNTEAFF.

The chain is built from TRBV7-6 and TRBJ2-7, with 11 bases lining up with TRBD2. J was trimmed by 7 bases and V by 2 bases; bases with no gene match: 4. In germline, CDR1 is SGHVS, CDR2 FNYEAQ. This CDR3 is built from 14 residues. CDR3 region: CASSLLAGGWEQYF. The CDR3 DNA sequence: TGTGCCAGCAGCTTACTAGCGGGAGGTTGGGAGCAGTACTTC.

In its sample, this clonotype was seen a few times. The rearrangement joins TRBV28 to TRBJ2-1; 7 positions match TRBD2. The CDR3 has 14 residues. CDR1 MDHEN and CDR2 SYDVKM come from the germline V gene. The trim removed 6 bases at V and 5 bases at J, leaving 7 bases unmatched. The CDR3 loop reads CASRGGTADNEQFF. The CDR3 coding sequence is TGTGCCAGCAGGGGAGGGACCGCCGACAATGAGCAGTTCTTC. Variable domain in full (rest from reference TRBV28 and TRBJ2-1): DVKVTQSSRYLVKRTGEKVFLECVQDMDHENMFWYRQDPGLGLRLIYFSYDVKMKEKGDIPEGYSVSREKKERFSLILESASTNQTSMYLCASRGGTADNEQFFGPGTRLTVL.

This clonotype was observed many times. The chain links TRBV3-1 to TRBJ1-1; no definite D call. From germline, CDR1 is LGHDT and CDR2 YNNKEL (reference sequence). V dropped 2 bases and J dropped 0 bases, with 7 bases sitting between them. This CDR3 comprises 14 residues. The CDR3 region has the DNA TGTGCCAGCAGCCAAAGGGAATTGAACACTGAAGCTTTCTTT. This encodes CASSQRELNTEAFF.

This clonotype appeared a few times. V is TRBV4-1 and J is TRBJ1-5; weak D call: TRBD1 (6 bases). V lost 2 bases and J lost 2, with 10 bases in between. The CDR3 spans 15 residues. Germline V gene data show CDR1 as MGHRA and CDR2 as YSYEKL. CDR3 bases: TGCGCCAGCAGCCAACCGGGACAAGGCAATCAGCCCCAGCATTTT. Its protein product is CASSQPGQGNQPQHF.

This clonotype was seen just once. The chain joins TRBV9 to TRBJ2-1, with 8 bases fitting TRBD2. Germline loops: CDR1 SGDLS, CDR2 YYNGEE. V was clipped by 5 bases and J by 6 bases; unmatched bases: 7. This CDR3 is built from 14 residues. CDR3 sequence reads: CASSYGLAGNEQFF. The CDR3 DNA sequence: TGTGCCAGCAGTTACGGACTAGCCGGCAATGAGCAGTTCTTC.

The chain couples TRBV21-1 to TRBJ1-1; the table's TRBD1 call for D was not verified on the DNA. TRBV21-1 is a pseudogene. CDR3 length equals 14 residues. The CDR3 coding sequence is TGTGCCAGCAGCACTACAGGGAGTAACACTGAAGCTTTCTTT. It encodes CASSTTGSNTEAFF.

CDR3 protein: CASSSVEGLNTGELFF. The DNA for the CDR3 is TGTGCCAGCAGCTCCGTGGAGGGCCTTAACACCGGGGAGCTGTTTTTT. The gene calls are TRBV12-3 or TRBV12-4 and TRBJ2-2, with D perhaps TRBD2 (6 bases). V was clipped by 6 bases and J by 2 bases, with 16 bases between them. This CDR3 contains 16 residues.

This clonotype was seen a few times. The rearrangement uses TRBV6-7 and TRBJ2-5, with D perhaps TRBD2 (5 bases). Being an ORF, TRBV6-7 has a function that is uncertain. CDR3 length: 13 residues. The V and J ends lost 7 bases and 5 bases respectively, with 14 bases between them. CDR3 region: CASTAEARETQYF. The CDR3 DNA sequence: TGTGCCAGCACCGCGGAGGCTCGGGAGACCCAGTACTTC.

This clonotype was detected ten times or more. The V and J genes are TRBV12-3 or TRBV12-4 and TRBJ1-2; a weak D match, TRBD1 (5 bases). V was trimmed by 6 bases and J by 2 bases, leaving 13 bases between them. The CDR3 length is 14 residues. CDR3 bases: TGTGCCAGCAGCCTCGGACATATCAACTATGGCTACACCTTC. Translation: CASSLGHINYGYTF.

V and J are TRBV21-1 and TRBJ2-7; the D call TRBD1 from the table was never checked on the DNA. TRBV21-1 is reported as a pseudogene. The CDR3 is 18 residues long. The DNA of the CDR3 is TGTGCCAGCAGCAAAATCTTTCAGGACAGGGGAAAGAACCACGAGCAGTACTTC. Translating it yields CASSKIFQDRGKNHEQYF.

This chain links TRBV5-6 with TRBJ2-1; TRBD2 matches 10 bases. V shed 4 bases, J shed 4 bases, and the junction held 8 bases outside the gene matches. CDR1 is SGHDT and CDR2 is YYEEEE in the germline V gene. The CDR3 length is 16 residues. Here the CDR3 reads CASSRPGLAVYNEQFF. For the CDR3, the DNA is TGTGCCAGCAGCCGCCCCGGACTAGCGGTATACAATGAGCAGTTCTTC.

The rearrangement joins TRBV3-1 to TRBJ2-7, with a tentative D call TRBD2 (5 bases). This CDR3 contains 14 residues. Germline-derived CDR1 and CDR2 are LGHDT and YNNKEL (reference sequence). The ends were cut back, 0 bases at V and 7 bases at J, with 13 bases in the middle. CDR3 region: CASSQEALPGEQYF. The CDR3 nucleotides are TGTGCCAGCAGCCAAGAGGCACTCCCGGGGGAGCAGTACTTC.

The chain has TRBV20-1 and TRBJ2-7; 8 bases match TRBD2. Trimming removed 5 bases from V and 1 base from J; junction bases left unmatched: 16. CDR3 length: 17 amino acids. Germline lookup yields CDR1 DFQATT and CDR2 SNEGSKA (reference sequence). The CDR3 is CSAYGGASGSTSYEQYF. In DNA form, the CDR3 reads TGCAGTGCTTACGGGGGGGCTAGCGGGTCGACTTCCTACGAGCAGTACTTC.

The gene calls are TRBV21-1 and TRBJ1-3. TRBV21-1 is a pseudogene locus. The CDR3 has 15 amino acids. The chain's CDR3 is CASKSRELCGNTIYF. The CDR3 coding sequence is TGTGCCAGCAAGTCCCGGGAACTCTGCGGAAACACCATATATTTT.

The V gene is TRBV28, the J gene TRBJ2-3; D not certain. Between the trimmed V and J ends, which lost 6 bases and 6 bases, there was a span of 4 bases. The CDR3 sequence is 10 residues long. Germline V gene sequence: CDR1 MDHEN, CDR2 SYDVKM. The CDR3: CASRSDTQYF. The CDR3 DNA reads as TGTGCCAGCAGGTCGGATACGCAGTATTTT.

This clonotype was seen only a few times. This chain links TRBV20-1 with TRBJ2-7; D is unclear. V was trimmed by 2 bases and J by 2 bases, leaving 16 bases between them. Germline V gene data show CDR1 as DFQATT and CDR2 as SNEGSKA (reference sequence). This CDR3 contains 15 residues. The CDR3 sequence is CSARMGSAPTYEQYF. CDR3 sequence (DNA): TGCAGTGCTAGAATGGGGTCAGCCCCTACCTACGAGCAGTACTTC.

V is TRBV7-9 and J is TRBJ1-2, with no clear D. The V and J ends lost 3 bases and 8 bases respectively, with 10 bases between them. CDR3 length: 12 residues. Germline V CDR1 and CDR2: SEHNR, FQNEAQ (reference sequence). CDR3 loop: CASSFDGTGYTF. The CDR3, as DNA: TGTGCCAGCAGCTTTGACGGAACGGGCTACACCTTC.

The chain combines TRBV7-9 with TRBJ1-1, with D unclear. Germline V lookup: CDR1 SEHNR, CDR2 FQNEAQ (reference sequence). Between the trimmed V and J ends, which lost 3 bases and 8 bases, there was a span of 4 bases. The CDR3 spans 10 residues. CDR3: CASSLFEAFF. DNA for the CDR3: TGTGCCAGCAGCTTGTTCGAAGCTTTCTTT.

The chain has TRBV7-2 and TRBJ2-7, with 10 bases identical to TRBD2. Germline CDR1 is SGHTA and CDR2 is FQGNSA. The CDR3 is 13 residues long. J gave up 7 bases and V 5 bases, and 5 bases lay outside the gene matches. CDR3 nucleotides: TGTGCCAGCAGCCCAATAGCGGGGGGAGAGCAGTACTTC. The encoded protein is CASSPIAGGEQYF.

The chain recombines TRBV21-1 with TRBJ2-7; TRBD2 is the table's D call, not checked against the DNA. TRBV21-1 is described as a pseudogene. The CDR3 totals 14 residues. CDR3 residues: CASSKVMARREQYF. In DNA form, the CDR3 reads TGTGCCAGCAGCAAAGTTATGGCCCGTCGGGAGCAGTACTTC.

This chain links TRBV9 with TRBJ2-7; TRBD2 might be the D (6 bases). Germline CDR1 reads SGDLS; CDR2 reads YYNGEE. The CDR3 length is 14 residues. V was pared by 0 bases and J by 5 bases, with 12 bases between. For the CDR3, the DNA is TGTGCCAGCAGCGTAGGATTCGGAGGGGACGAGCAGTACTTC. Translated, it gives CASSVGFGGDEQYF.

This clonotype showed up just a few times. This chain uses TRBV20-1 with TRBJ2-5, with 14 bases aligning to TRBD2. Germline V gene sequence: CDR1 DFQATT, CDR2 SNEGSKA (reference sequence). Trimming took 2 bases from V and 5 from J; bases not matched to a gene: 19. CDR3 size: 20 residues. The CDR3 DNA reads as TGCAGTGCTAGATCCTCCTCCGGGACTAGCGGGAGATGGACAAGCGAGACCCAGTACTTC. Translation: CSARSSSGTSGRWTSETQYF.

This clonotype was counted a few times. V and J are TRBV14 and TRBJ2-2; 7 nucleotides align to TRBD1. V was clipped by 3 bases and J by 6 bases; unmatched bases: 4. CDR3 length: 14 residues. The germline gives CDR1 SGHDN, CDR2 FVKESK. The CDR3 region is CASSQTGTPGELFF. For the CDR3, the DNA is TGTGCCAGCAGCCAGACAGGGACCCCCGGGGAGCTGTTTTTT.

In this sample, this clonotype turned up a few times. The V gene is TRBV2, the J gene TRBJ2-7; D might be TRBD2 (5 bases). There are 13 residues in the CDR3. Germline loops: CDR1 SNHLY, CDR2 FYNNEI. The ends were cut back, 3 bases at V and 6 bases at J, with 12 bases in the middle. Here the CDR3 reads CASSDGLASEQYF. CDR3 nucleotides: TGTGCCAGCAGTGATGGGTTAGCGAGCGAGCAGTACTTC.